The 27 T cell receptor beta chains below all came from one sample that was sequenced in a study of cytomegalovirus exposure and HLA in healthy donors. The PCR ran on 60 Vbeta and 13 Jbeta primers. Repertoires were generated with immunoSEQ multiplex PCR, while TCRdb's copy carries only in-frame clones and drops some. The sample is made up of under 150,000 clones, and the top ten hold roughly 1.4% of it. Specimen: PBMCs. These receptors were taken from a woman aged 40 to 49 in good health and CMV-seronegative.

This rearrangement joins TRBV7-3 to TRBJ1-2; 11 positions agree with TRBD1. The germline V gene has CDR1 SGHTA and CDR2 FQGTGA. Losses at the gene ends were 5 bases for V and 8 bases for J; bases not matched to a gene: 4. CDR3 length: 13 amino acids. CDR3 in amino acids: CASSRGQGEGYTF. The CDR3 nucleotides read TGTGCCAGCAGCCGGGGACAGGGGGAAGGCTACACCTTC.

The chain couples TRBV25-1 to TRBJ2-1; 8 bases map to TRBD2. Germline-derived CDR1 and CDR2 are MGHDK and SYGVNS. J was trimmed by 7 bases and V by 1 base; bases with no gene match: 15. The CDR3 length is 18 residues. The CDR3 region is CASSESSGSGAPWNEQFF. The CDR3 DNA reads TGTGCCAGCAGTGAATCCTCGGGTAGCGGGGCACCCTGGAATGAGCAGTTCTTC.

J is TRBJ1-5 and V is TRBV5-1; 9 bases fit TRBD1. CDR1 and CDR2 (germline): SGHRS, YFSETQ. Unmatched junction bases numbered 7, after V lost 4 bases and J lost 5 bases. The CDR3 has 15 residues. The CDR3 nucleotides read TGCGCCAGCAGCCCTGGGACAGGGTGGGATCAGCCCCAGCATTTT. Translating gives CASSPGTGWDQPQHF.

V usage is TRBV7-3 and J usage is TRBJ1-5; D perhaps matches TRBD1 (5 bases). V gave up 8 bases and J gave up 4 bases, with 18 bases separating them. The germline V gene has CDR1 SGHTA and CDR2 FQGTGA. The CDR3 extends over 15 amino acids. The CDR3 region is CASSPGGDGNQPQHF. The CDR3 nucleotides are TGTGCCAGCTCCCCGGGGGGGGACGGTAATCAGCCCCAGCATTTT.

V usage is TRBV9 and J usage is TRBJ2-3, with D possibly matching TRBD2 (6 bases). Per germline, CDR1 SGDLS and CDR2 YYNGEE. The CDR3 length is 16 residues. Trimming stripped 3 bases from V and 2 bases from J, with 16 bases between. For the CDR3, the DNA is TGTGCCAGCAGCGGCCCTCCGGGACTCAACACAGATACGCAGTATTTT. Encoded protein: CASSGPPGLNTDTQYF.

The chain is built from TRBV5-1 and TRBJ2-5; 7 bases line up with TRBD1. Losses at the gene ends were 4 bases for V and 9 bases for J; bases not matched to a gene: 15. The CDR3 is 15 amino acids. Germline values: CDR1 SGHRS, CDR2 YFSETQ. CDR3: CASSTLQGQEPAQYF. The CDR3 DNA sequence: TGCGCCAGCAGCACCCTGCAAGGACAGGAGCCTGCCCAGTACTTC.

The rearrangement links TRBV10-1 to TRBJ1-1; D may be TRBD1 (6 bases). Trimming removed 9 bases at V and 10 bases at J, with 12 bases between. Germline V gives CDR1 WNHNN, CDR2 SYGVQD (reference sequence). The CDR3 contains 10 residues. The CDR3: CARPNRAAFF. For the CDR3, the DNA is TGCGCCAGACCAAACAGGGCAGCTTTCTTT.

The V call is TRBV5-5, the J call TRBJ1-5; D may be TRBD1 (6 bases). Trimming pared 0 bases from V and 7 bases from J, leaving 11 bases between. CDR3 length: 14 residues. The germline V gene encodes CDR1 SGHKS and CDR2 YYEKEE (reference sequence). Here the CDR3 DNA reads TGTGCCAGCAGCTTGGAACAGGGACGGCAGCCCCAGCATTTT. It yields the protein CASSLEQGRQPQHF. Combining the CDR3 with reference TRBV5-5 and TRBJ1-5 gives the whole variable domain DAGVTQSPTHLIKTRGQQVTLRCSPISGHKSVSWYQQVLGQGPQFIFQYYEKEERGRGNFPDRFSARQFPNYSSELNVNALLLGDSALYLCASSLEQGRQPQHFGDGTRLSIL.

The chain combines TRBV7-5 with TRBJ2-2; the D call TRBD2 from the table was never checked on the DNA. TRBV7-5 is a documented pseudogene. The CDR3 runs 16 residues. The CDR3 bases are TGTGTCAGAAGCTTAGGGGGGGAGAGGGACACCGGGGAGCTGTTTTTT. It codes for CVRSLGGERDTGELFF.

This chain joins TRBV4-3 and TRBJ1-4, with TRBD1 matching over 10 bases. After removal of 4 bases from V and 7 bases from J, the junction contained 21 bases not matched to a gene. The CDR3 length is 20 residues. The germline V gene encodes CDR1 LGHNA and CDR2 YSLEER. In DNA, the CDR3 is TGCGCCAGCAGCCCCCATCTCCGACAGGGGGCTATGGGGGTGGTTGAAAAACTGTTTTTT. It specifies CASSPHLRQGAMGVVEKLFF.

J is TRBJ2-1 and V is TRBV6-1; possible D gene TRBD2, 5 bases. Germline CDR1 reads MNHNS; CDR2 reads SASEGT. The ends were cut back, 4 bases at V and 0 bases at J, with 13 bases in the middle. The CDR3 extends over 16 amino acids. CDR3 loop: CASSGRTASSYNEQFF. The DNA of the CDR3 is TGTGCCAGCAGTGGGAGGACCGCGAGCTCCTACAATGAGCAGTTCTTC.

The V call is TRBV7-2, the J call TRBJ2-3; D may be TRBD2 (7 bases). CDR1 is SGHTA, CDR2 FQGNSA, per germline. This CDR3 comprises 17 residues. V shed 5 bases and J shed 5 bases, with 23 bases lying between them. The CDR3 DNA reads TGTGCCAGCAGCCTCTTTGGGGGGGCCAATCGTAGAGATACGCAGTATTTT. Translation gives CASSLFGGANRRDTQYF.

The chain couples TRBV7-3 to TRBJ1-5; tentative D call: TRBD1 (5 bases). The germline gives CDR1 SGHTA, CDR2 FQGTGA. Trimming left V 2 bases short and J 7 bases short, with 9 bases between. CDR3 length: 13 amino acids. The CDR3 bases are TGTGCCAGCAGCTTAGTAAGGGGCCAGCCCCAGCATTTT. It yields the protein CASSLVRGQPQHF.

For the CDR3, the DNA is TGTGCCAGCAGTCCGGGGGGGAGAAACTATGGCTACACCTTC. It specifies CASSPGGRNYGYTF. This chain uses TRBV28 with TRBJ1-2; the D gene is possibly TRBD1 (5 bases). The CDR3 sequence is 14 residues long. The germline CDR1 and CDR2 sequences are MDHEN and SYDVKM. V was trimmed by 5 bases and J by 2 bases, leaving 12 bases between them.

The rearrangement joins TRBV5-1 to TRBJ2-1; 10 bases line up with TRBD2. V gave up 0 bases and J gave up 6 bases; unmatched junction bases: 6. CDR1 and CDR2 from the germline V gene are SGHRS and YFSETQ. The CDR3 length is 16 residues. The CDR3: CASSLGSGGAFNEQFF. The CDR3 DNA sequence: TGCGCCAGCAGCTTGGGGAGCGGGGGGGCCTTCAATGAGCAGTTCTTC.

The chain recombines TRBV5-4 with TRBJ1-2; 12 positions agree with TRBD1. CDR3 size: 15 residues. V lost 2 bases to trimming and J lost 3 bases; unmatched junction nucleotides: 2. Looked up from germline, CDR1 is SGHNT and CDR2 is YYREEE (reference sequence). CDR3 residues: CASSLGTGGYYGYTF. The CDR3 DNA sequence: TGTGCCAGCAGCTTAGGGACAGGGGGCTACTATGGCTACACCTTC.

V is TRBV29-1 and J is TRBJ1-5, with D perhaps matching TRBD1 (6 bases). There are 14 residues in the CDR3. CDR1 SQVTM and CDR2 ANQGSEA come from the germline V gene. V lost 4 bases and J 2 bases, leaving 12 bases between the germline ends. CDR3 in amino acids: CSVGTGLGNQPQHF. For the CDR3, the DNA is TGCAGCGTTGGAACAGGGTTGGGCAATCAGCCCCAGCATTTT.

V is TRBV6-6 and J is TRBJ2-7; D perhaps matches TRBD1 (5 bases). This CDR3 contains 13 residues. CDR1 MNHNY and CDR2 SVGAGI come from the germline V gene (reference sequence). V lost 6 bases and J lost 4, with 13 bases in between. Written as DNA, the CDR3 is TGTGCCAGCAGCAGGGTACGTGGATACGAGCAGTACGTC. This sequence encodes CASSRVRGYEQYV.

The chain links TRBV5-6 to TRBJ2-2, with TRBD1 matching 9 bases. Germline CDR1 and CDR2: SGHDT and YYEEEE. With V trimmed by 2 bases and J by 7 bases, 3 bases remained unmatched. This CDR3 spans 14 amino acids. The CDR3 is CASSFGQGNGELFF. As DNA, the CDR3 is TGTGCCAGCAGCTTTGGACAGGGGAACGGGGAGCTGTTTTTT. Looking up the rest from reference TRBV5-6 and TRBJ2-2 gives the full variable domain: DAGVTQSPTHLIKTRGQQVTLRCSPKSGHDTVSWYQQALGQGPQFIFQYYEEEERQRGNFPDRFSGHQFPNYSSELNVNALLLGDSALYLCASSFGQGNGELFFGEGSRLTVL.

The chain couples TRBV6-1 to TRBJ1-1, with D possibly being TRBD1 (5 bases). The CDR3 extends over 14 amino acids. Germline values: CDR1 MNHNS, CDR2 SASEGT. V lost 3 bases to trimming and J lost 5 bases, with 13 bases between them. The CDR3 coding sequence is TGTGCCAGCAGTGAGTGGCAGGGTGGGACTGAAGCTTTCTTT. Its protein is CASSEWQGGTEAFF.

V gene TRBV29-1 combines with J gene TRBJ1-2; weak D call: TRBD1 (5 bases). V gave up 7 bases and J gave up 6 bases, with 12 bases separating them. This CDR3 contains 11 residues. Germline V gene sequence: CDR1 SQVTM, CDR2 ANQGSEA. For the CDR3, the DNA is TGCAGCGCAGGGATTATTGATGGCTACACCTTC. It is translated as CSAGIIDGYTF.

This chain joins TRBV13 and TRBJ2-7; maybe TRBD1 (6 bases). The CDR3 length is 14 residues. Deletions cut 6 bases from V and 1 base from J, with 13 bases between. CDR1 and CDR2 from the germline V gene are PRHDT and FYEKMQ (reference sequence). The CDR3 DNA is TGTGCCAGCAGGGCGACTCAGGGGTCCTACGAGCAGTACTTC. Amino acid sequence: CASRATQGSYEQYF.

V gene TRBV5-1 combines with J gene TRBJ2-5; the D gene is possibly TRBD1 (5 bases). Germline CDR1 SGHRS, CDR2 YFSETQ. This CDR3 has 14 amino acids. The V and J ends lost 1 base and 5 bases respectively, with 12 bases between them. CDR3 sequence: CASSLFGRDETQYF. CDR3 in DNA: TGCGCCAGCAGCTTGTTCGGCAGGGATGAGACCCAGTACTTC.

J is TRBJ2-3 and V is TRBV15, with a tentative D call TRBD2 (6 bases). Trimming pared 4 bases from V and 6 bases from J, leaving 17 bases between. Germline CDR1 LNHNV, CDR2 YYDKDF (reference sequence). This CDR3 has 15 residues. Here the CDR3 DNA reads TGTGCCACCAGCACGGGGGACCAAAGTTCGGATACGCAGTATTTT. Translating it yields CATSTGDQSSDTQYF.

The CDR3 DNA reads as TGCGCCAGCAGCCAAGTCGGTTCCGGGGTCGAGCAGTACTTC. Its protein product is CASSQVGSGVEQYF. The chain recombines TRBV4-1 with TRBJ2-7; D perhaps matches TRBD2 (5 bases). Trimming stripped 1 base from V and 6 bases from J, with 13 bases between. CDR3 size: 14 residues. CDR1 and CDR2 from the germline V gene are MGHRA and YSYEKL.

The chain is built from TRBV9 and TRBJ1-5; D is uncertain. The germline V gene encodes CDR1 SGDLS and CDR2 YYNGEE. The germline V and J ends were trimmed by 0 bases and 7 bases, with 8 bases remaining between them. The CDR3 consists of 13 residues. The CDR3: CASSVDAAQPQHF. CDR3 DNA sequence: TGTGCCAGCAGCGTAGACGCGGCCCAGCCCCAGCATTTT.

This sequence joins TRBV7-3 and TRBJ2-5; TRBD2 matches 8 bases. The CDR3 has 15 amino acids. The germline gives CDR1 SGHTA, CDR2 FQGTGA. V shed 5 bases, J shed 2 bases, and the junction held 7 bases outside the gene matches. The CDR3 loop reads CASSPQSSGQETQYF. The CDR3 nucleotides are TGTGCCAGCAGCCCCCAGTCTAGCGGGCAAGAGACCCAGTACTTC.